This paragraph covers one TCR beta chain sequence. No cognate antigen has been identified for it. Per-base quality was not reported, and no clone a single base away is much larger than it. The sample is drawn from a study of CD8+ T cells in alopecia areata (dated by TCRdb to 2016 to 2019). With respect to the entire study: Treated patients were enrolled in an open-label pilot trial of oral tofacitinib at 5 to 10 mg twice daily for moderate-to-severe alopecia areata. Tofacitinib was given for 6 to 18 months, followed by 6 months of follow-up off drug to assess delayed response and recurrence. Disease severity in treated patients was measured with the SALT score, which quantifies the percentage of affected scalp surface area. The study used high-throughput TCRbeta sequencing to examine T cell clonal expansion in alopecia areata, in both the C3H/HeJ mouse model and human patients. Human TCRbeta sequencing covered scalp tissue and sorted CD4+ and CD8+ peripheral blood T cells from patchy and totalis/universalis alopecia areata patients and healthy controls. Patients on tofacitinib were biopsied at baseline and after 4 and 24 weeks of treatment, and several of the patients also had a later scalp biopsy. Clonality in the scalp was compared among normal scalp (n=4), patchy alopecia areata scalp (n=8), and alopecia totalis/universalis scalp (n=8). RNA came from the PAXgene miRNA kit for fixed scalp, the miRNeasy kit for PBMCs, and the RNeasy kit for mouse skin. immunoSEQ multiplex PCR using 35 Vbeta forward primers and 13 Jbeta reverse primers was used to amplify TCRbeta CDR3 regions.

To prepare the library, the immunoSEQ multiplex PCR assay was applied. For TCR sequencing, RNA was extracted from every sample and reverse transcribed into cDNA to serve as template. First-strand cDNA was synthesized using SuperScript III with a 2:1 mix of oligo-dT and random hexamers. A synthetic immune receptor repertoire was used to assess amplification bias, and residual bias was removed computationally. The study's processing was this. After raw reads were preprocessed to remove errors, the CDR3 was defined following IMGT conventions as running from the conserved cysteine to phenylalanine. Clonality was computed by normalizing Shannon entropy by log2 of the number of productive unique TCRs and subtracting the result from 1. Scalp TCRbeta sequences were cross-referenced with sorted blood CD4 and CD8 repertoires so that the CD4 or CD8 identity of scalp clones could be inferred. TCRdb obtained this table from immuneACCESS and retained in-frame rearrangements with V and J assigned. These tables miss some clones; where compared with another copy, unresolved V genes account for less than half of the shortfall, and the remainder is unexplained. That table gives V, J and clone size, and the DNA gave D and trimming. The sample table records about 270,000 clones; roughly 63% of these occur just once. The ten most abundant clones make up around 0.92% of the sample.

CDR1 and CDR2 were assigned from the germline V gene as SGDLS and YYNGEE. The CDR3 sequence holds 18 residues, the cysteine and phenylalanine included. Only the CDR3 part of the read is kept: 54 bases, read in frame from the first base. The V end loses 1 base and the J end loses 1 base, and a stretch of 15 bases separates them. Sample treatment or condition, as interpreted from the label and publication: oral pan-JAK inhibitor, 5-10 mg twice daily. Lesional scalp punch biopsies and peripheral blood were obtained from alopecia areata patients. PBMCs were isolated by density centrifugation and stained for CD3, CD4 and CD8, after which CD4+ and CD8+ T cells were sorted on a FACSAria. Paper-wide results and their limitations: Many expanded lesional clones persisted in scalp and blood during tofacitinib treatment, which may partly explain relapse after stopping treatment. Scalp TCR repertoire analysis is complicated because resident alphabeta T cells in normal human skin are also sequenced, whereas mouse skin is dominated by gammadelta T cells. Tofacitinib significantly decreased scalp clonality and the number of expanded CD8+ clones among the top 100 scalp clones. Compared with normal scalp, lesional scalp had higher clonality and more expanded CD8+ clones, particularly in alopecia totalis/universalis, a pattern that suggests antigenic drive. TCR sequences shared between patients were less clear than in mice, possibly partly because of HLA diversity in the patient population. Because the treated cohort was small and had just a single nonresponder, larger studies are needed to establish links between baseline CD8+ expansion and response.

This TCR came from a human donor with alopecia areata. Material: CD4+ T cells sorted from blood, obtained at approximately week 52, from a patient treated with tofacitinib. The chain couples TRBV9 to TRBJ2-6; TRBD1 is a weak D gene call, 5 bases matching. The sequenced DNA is TGTGCCAGCAGCGTAATAGGTGGGGCAGGGTCTGGGGCCAACGTCCTGACTTTC. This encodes CASSVIGGAGSGANVLTF. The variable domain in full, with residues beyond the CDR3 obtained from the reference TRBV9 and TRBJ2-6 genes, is DSGVTQTPKHLITATGQRVTLRCSPRSGDLSVYWYQQSLDQGLQFLIQYYNGEERAKGNILERFSAQQFPDLHSELNLSSLELGDSALYFCASSVIGGAGSGANVLTFGAGSRLTVL.